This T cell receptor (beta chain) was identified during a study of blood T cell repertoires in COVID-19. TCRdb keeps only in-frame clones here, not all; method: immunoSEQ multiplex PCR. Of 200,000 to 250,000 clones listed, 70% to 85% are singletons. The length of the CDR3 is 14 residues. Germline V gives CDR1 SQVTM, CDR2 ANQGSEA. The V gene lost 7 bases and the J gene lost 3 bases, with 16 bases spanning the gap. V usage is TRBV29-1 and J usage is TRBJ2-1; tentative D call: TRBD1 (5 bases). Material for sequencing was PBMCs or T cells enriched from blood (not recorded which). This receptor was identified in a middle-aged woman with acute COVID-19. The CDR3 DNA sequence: TGCAGCGCATGGTTAGGGGATTACTACAATGAGCAGTTCTTC. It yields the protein CSAWLGDYYNEQFF.